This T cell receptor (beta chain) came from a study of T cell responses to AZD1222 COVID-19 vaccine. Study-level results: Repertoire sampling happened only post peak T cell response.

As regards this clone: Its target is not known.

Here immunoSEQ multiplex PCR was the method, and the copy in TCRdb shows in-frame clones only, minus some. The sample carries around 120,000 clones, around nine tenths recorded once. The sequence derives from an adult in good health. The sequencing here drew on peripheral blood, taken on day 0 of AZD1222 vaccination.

DNA of the CDR3: TGCAGTGCGAGTCCCGTTGTAGACTATGGCTACACCTTC. Translated, it gives CSASPVVDYGYTF. The chain is built from TRBV20-1 and TRBJ1-2; D is ambiguous. Between the trimmed V and J ends, which lost 6 bases and 3 bases, there was a span of 14 bases. The CDR3 consists of 13 residues. Per the germline V gene, CDR1 is DFQATT and CDR2 is SNEGSKA (reference sequence).